This T cell receptor (beta chain) was documented in a study of cytotoxic CD8 clonotypes in ibrutinib-treated CLL. Study summary: By median roughly 5.5 years, about 12 had progressed and around 14 stayed remitted; responses had been 2 complete and 24 partial. Whole-study results and caveats: Baseline levels of clonality went above those of age-matched healthy donors and moved with circulating CD8+ T-cell counts. The study found public clonotypes uncommon, contracting or stable on treatment.

For this clone: The antigen remains unidentified.

The germline V and J ends were trimmed by 3 bases and 2 bases, with 14 bases remaining between them. CDR1 is MNHNS, CDR2 SASEGT, per germline. CDR3 length: 15 amino acids. Some clones are missing from TCRdb's copy, which holds only in-frame ones; the method was immunoSEQ multiplex PCR. The sample has 160,000 or so clones, about 80% seen once. This receptor was obtained from a human donor with chronic lymphocytic leukemia. The sample was PBMCs, taken after 24 months of ibrutinib treatment. This chain uses TRBV6-1 with TRBJ2-7, with D possibly TRBD2 on 7 matching bases. CDR3 bases: TGTGCCAGCAGTGATATCGGGGGGCCCACCTACGAGCAGTACTTC. Its translation is CASSDIGGPTYEQYF.